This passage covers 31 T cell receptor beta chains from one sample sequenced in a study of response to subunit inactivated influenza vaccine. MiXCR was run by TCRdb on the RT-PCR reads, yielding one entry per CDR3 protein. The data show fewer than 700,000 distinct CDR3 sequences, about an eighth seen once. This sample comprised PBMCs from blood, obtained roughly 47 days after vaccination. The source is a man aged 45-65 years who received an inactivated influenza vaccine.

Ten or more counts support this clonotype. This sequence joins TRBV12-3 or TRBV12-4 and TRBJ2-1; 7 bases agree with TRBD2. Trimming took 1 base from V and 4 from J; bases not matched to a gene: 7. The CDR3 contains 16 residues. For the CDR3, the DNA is TGTGCCAGCAGTTTAGGGACTAGGGAGGGTTACAATGAGCAGTTCTTC. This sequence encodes CASSLGTREGYNEQFF.

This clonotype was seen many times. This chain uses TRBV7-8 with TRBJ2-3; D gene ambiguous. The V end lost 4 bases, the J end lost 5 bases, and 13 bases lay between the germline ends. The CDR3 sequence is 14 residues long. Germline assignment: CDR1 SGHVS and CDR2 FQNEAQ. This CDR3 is CASSSSPPQDTQYF. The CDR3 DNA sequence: TGTGCCAGCAGCTCCTCACCCCCGCAAGATACGCAGTATTTT. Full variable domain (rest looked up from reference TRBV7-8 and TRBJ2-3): GAGVSQSPRYKVAKRGQDVALRCDPISGHVSLFWYQQALGQGPEFLTYFQNEAQLDKSGLPSDRFFAERPEGSVSTLKIQRTQQEDSAVYLCASSSSPPQDTQYFGPGTRLTVL.

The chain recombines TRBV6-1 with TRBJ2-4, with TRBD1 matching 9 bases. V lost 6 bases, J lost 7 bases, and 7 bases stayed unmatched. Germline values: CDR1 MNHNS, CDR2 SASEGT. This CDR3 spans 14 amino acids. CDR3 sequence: CASRGDRDVNIQYF. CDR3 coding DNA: TGTGCCAGCAGGGGGGACAGGGACGTGAACATTCAGTACTTC.

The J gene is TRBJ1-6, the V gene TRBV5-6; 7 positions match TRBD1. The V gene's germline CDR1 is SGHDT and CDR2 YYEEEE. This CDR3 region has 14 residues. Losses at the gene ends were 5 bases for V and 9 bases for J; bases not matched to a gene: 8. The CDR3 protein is CASRIQGRGSPLHF. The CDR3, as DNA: TGTGCCAGCAGGATACAGGGGAGGGGTTCACCCCTCCACTTT.

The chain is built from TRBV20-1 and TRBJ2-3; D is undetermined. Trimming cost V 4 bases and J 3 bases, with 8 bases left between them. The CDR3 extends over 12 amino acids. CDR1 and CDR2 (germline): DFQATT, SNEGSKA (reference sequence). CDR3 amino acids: CSAMSGTDTQYF. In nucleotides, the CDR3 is TGCAGTGCTATGTCCGGTACAGATACGCAGTATTTT.

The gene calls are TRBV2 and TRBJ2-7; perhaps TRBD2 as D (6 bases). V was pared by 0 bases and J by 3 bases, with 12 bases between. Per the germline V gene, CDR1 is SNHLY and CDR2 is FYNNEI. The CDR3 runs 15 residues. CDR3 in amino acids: CASSEARDGGYEQYF. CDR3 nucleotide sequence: TGTGCCAGCAGTGAAGCGCGGGACGGAGGCTACGAGCAGTACTTC.

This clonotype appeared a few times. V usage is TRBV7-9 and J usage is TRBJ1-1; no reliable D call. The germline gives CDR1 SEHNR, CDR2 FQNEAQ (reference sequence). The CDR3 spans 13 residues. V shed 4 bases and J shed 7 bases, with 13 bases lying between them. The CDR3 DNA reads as TGTGCCAGCAGCTCCGGAGGCCCCCTTGAAGCTTTCTTT. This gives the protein CASSSGGPLEAFF.

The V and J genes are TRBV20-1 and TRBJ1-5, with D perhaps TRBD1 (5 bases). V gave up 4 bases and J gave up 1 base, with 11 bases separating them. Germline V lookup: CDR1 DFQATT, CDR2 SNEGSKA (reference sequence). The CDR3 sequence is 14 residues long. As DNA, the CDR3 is TGCAGTGCTATCAACAGGATGAGCAATCAGCCCCAGCATTTT. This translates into CSAINRMSNQPQHF.

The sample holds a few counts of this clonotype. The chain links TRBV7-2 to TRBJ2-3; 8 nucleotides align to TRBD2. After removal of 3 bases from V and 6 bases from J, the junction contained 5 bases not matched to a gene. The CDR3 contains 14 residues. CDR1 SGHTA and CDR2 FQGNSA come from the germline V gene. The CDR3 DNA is TGTGCCAGCAGCTTTCTCGGGAGGGGTGATACGCAGTATTTT. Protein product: CASSFLGRGDTQYF.

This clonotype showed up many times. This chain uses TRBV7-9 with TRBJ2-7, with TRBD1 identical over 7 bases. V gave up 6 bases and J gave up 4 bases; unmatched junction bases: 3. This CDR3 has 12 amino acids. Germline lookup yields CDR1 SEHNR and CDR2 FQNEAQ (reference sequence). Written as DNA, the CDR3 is TGTGCCAGCAGTTCGACAGGGTACGAGCAGTACTTC. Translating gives CASSSTGYEQYF.

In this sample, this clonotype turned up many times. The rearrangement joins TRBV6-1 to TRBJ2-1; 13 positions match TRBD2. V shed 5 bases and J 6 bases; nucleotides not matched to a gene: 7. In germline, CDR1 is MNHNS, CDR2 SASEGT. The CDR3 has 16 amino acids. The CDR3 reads CASSRLAGGSSNEQFF. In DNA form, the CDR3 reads TGTGCCAGCAGTCGACTAGCGGGGGGCAGTAGCAATGAGCAGTTCTTC.

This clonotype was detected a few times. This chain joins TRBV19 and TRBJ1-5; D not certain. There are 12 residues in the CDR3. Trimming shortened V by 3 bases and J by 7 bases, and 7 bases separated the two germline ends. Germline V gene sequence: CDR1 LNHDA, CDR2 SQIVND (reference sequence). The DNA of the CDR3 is TGTGCCAGTAGTATGGGTCTACAGCCCCAGCATTTT. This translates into CASSMGLQPQHF.

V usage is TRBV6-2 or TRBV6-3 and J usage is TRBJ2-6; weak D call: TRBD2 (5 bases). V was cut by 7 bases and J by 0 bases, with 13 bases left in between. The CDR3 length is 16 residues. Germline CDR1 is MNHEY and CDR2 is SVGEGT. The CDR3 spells CASIKGVSSGANVLTF. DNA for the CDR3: TGTGCCAGCATCAAGGGAGTAAGCTCTGGGGCCAACGTCCTGACTTTC.

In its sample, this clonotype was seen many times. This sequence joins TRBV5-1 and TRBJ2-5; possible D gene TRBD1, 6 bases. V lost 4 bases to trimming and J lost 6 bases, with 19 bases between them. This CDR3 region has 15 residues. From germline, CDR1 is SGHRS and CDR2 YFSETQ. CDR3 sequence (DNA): TGCGCCAGCAGCAAGGAAACAGGGATGAGAAAGACCCAGTACTTC. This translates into CASSKETGMRKTQYF.

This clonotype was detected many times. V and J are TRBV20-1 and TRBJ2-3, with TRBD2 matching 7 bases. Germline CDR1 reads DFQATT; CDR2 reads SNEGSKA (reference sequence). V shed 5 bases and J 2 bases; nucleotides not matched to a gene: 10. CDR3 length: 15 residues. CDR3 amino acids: CSAGKRLATTDTQYF. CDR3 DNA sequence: TGCAGTGCTGGGAAAAGACTAGCTACCACAGATACGCAGTATTTT.

CDR3 amino acids: CSARNSGTGGTEAFF. Written as DNA, the CDR3 is TGCAGTGCTAGAAACTCCGGGACAGGGGGCACTGAAGCTTTCTTT. The J gene is TRBJ1-1, the V gene TRBV20-1; 11 positions match TRBD1. Trimming took 2 bases from V and 4 from J; bases not matched to a gene: 6. The CDR3 is 15 amino acids. Germline V CDR1 and CDR2: DFQATT, SNEGSKA (reference sequence).

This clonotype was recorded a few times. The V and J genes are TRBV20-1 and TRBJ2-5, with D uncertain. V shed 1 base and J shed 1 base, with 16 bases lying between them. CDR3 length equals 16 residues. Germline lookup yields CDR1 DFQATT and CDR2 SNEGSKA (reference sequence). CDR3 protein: CSARGPGSLSQETQYF. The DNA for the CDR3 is TGCAGTGCTAGAGGCCCCGGCAGTTTGAGCCAAGAGACCCAGTACTTC.

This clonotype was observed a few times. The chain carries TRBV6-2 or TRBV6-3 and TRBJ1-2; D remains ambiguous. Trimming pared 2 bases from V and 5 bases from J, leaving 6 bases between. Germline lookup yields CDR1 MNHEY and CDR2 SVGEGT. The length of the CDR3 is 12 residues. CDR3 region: CASSYSQYGYTF. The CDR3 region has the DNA TGTGCCAGCAGTTACAGTCAGTATGGCTACACCTTC.

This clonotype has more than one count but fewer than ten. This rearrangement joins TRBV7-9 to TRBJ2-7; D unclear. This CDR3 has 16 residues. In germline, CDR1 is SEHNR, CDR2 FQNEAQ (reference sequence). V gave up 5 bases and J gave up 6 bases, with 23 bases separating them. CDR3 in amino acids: CASSPKQSFGFGEQYF. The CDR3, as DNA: TGTGCCAGCAGCCCCAAACAGTCTTTCGGGTTTGGCGAGCAGTACTTC.

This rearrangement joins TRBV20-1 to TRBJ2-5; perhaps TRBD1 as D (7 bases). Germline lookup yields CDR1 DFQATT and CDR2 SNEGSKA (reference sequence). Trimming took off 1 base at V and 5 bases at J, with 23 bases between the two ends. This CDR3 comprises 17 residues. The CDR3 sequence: CSARAAEFRGSGETQYF. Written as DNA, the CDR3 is TGCAGTGCTAGAGCCGCCGAGTTCAGGGGGAGCGGGGAGACCCAGTACTTC.

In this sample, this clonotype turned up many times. The CDR3 coding sequence is TGTGCCAGCAGTTACGCGGACAGGGACTCACCCCTCCACTTT. Its protein is CASSYADRDSPLHF. The genes are TRBV6-5 and TRBJ1-6, with 8 bases that match TRBD1. J lost 10 bases, V lost 2 bases, and 4 bases had no gene match. CDR1 is MNHEY and CDR2 is SVGAGI in the germline V gene. This CDR3 spans 14 amino acids.

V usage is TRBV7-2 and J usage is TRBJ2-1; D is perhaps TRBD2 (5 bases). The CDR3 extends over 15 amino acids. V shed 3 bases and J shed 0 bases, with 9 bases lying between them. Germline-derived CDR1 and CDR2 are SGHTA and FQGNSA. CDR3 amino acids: CASSFQRYSYNEQFF. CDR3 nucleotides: TGTGCCAGCAGCTTTCAGCGGTACTCCTACAATGAGCAGTTCTTC.

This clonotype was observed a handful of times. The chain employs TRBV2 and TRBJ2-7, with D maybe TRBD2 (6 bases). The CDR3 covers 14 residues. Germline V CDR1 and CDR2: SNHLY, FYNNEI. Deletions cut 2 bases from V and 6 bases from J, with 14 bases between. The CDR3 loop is CASSETGTAAEQYF. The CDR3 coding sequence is TGTGCCAGCAGTGAAACCGGGACTGCCGCCGAGCAGTACTTC.

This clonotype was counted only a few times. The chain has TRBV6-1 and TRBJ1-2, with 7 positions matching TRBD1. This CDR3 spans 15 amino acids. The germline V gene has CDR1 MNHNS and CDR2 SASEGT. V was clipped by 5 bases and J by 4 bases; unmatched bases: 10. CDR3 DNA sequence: TGTGCCAGCAGTCCAGGGACAGCCCGAGGCTATGGCTACACCTTC. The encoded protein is CASSPGTARGYGYTF.

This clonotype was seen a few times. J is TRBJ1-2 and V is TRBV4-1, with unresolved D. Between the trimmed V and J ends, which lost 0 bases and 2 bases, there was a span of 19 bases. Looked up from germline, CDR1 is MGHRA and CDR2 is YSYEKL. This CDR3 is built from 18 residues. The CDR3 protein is CASSQEGGRPPANYGYTF. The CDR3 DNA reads TGCGCCAGCAGCCAAGAGGGAGGTCGCCCCCCGGCCAACTATGGCTACACCTTC.

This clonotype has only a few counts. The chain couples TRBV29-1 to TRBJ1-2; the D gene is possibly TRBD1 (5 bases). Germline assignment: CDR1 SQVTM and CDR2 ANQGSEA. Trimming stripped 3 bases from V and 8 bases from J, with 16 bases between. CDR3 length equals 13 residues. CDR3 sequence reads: CSVDTGDLKGYTF. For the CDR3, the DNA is TGCAGCGTTGATACAGGTGACCTCAAGGGCTACACCTTC. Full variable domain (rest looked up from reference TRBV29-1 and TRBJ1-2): SAVISQKPSRDICQRGTSLTIQCQVDSQVTMMFWYRQQPGQSLTLIATANQGSEATYESGFVIDKFPISRPNLTFSTLTVSNMSPEDSSIYLCSVDTGDLKGYTFGSGTRLTVV.

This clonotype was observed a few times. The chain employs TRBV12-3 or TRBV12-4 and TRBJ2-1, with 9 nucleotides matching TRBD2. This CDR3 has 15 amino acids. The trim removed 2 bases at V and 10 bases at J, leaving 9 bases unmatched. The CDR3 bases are TGTGCCAGCAGTTTATGGCGGGGGGGTACTAGAGAGCAGTTCTTC. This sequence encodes CASSLWRGGTREQFF.

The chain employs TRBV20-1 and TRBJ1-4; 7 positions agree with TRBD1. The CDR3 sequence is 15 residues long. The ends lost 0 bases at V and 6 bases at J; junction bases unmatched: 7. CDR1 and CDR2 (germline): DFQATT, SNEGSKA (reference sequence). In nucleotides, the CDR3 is TGCAGTGCTAGAGAGACAGGGATTCGGGATGAAAAACTGTTTTTT. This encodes CSARETGIRDEKLFF.

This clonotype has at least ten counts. CDR3 sequence reads: CASTGEGQEYF. The CDR3 region has the DNA TGCGCCAGCACCGGGGAGGGACAGGAGTACTTC. J is TRBJ2-7 and V is TRBV5-1; D might be TRBD1 (8 bases). CDR1 is SGHRS, CDR2 YFSETQ, per germline. V was pared by 6 bases and J by 11 bases, with 15 bases between. The CDR3 is 11 amino acids. Full variable domain (outside the CDR3, taken from reference TRBV5-1 and TRBJ2-7): KAGVTQTPRYLIKTRGQQVTLSCSPISGHRSVSWYQQTPGQGLQFLFEYFSETQRNKGNFPGRFSGRQFSNSRSEMNVSTLELGDSALYLCASTGEGQEYFGPGTRLTVT.

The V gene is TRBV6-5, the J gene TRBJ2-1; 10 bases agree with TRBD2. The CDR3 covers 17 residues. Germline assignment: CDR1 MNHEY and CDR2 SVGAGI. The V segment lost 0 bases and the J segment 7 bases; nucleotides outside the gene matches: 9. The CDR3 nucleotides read TGTGCCAGCAGTTACTCGATCGGGCTAGCGGGGGAAAATGAGCAGTTCTTC. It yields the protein CASSYSIGLAGENEQFF.

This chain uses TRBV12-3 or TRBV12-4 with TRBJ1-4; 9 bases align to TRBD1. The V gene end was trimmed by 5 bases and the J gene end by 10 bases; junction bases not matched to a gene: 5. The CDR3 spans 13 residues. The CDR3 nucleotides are TGTGCCAGCAGTCTCCGACAGGGGGGAAAACTGTTTTTT. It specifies CASSLRQGGKLFF.